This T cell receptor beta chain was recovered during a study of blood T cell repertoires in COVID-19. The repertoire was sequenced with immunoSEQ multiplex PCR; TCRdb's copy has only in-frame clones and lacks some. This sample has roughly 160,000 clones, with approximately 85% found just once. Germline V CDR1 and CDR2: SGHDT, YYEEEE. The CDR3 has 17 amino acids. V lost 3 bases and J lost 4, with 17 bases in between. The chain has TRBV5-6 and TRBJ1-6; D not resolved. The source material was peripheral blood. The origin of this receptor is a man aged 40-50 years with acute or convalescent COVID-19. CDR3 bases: TGTGCCAGCAGCTCTCTGTCCCTATCTTTTTATAATTCACCCCTCCACTTT. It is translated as CASSSLSLSFYNSPLHF.